This TCR beta chain appears in the sequencing data of a study of blood T cell repertoires in COVID-19. At the level of the study: T cells, B-cell-depleted T cells, or PBMCs supplied cDNA or gDNA.

Germline V gene data show CDR1 as MNHNY and CDR2 as SVGAGI (reference sequence). Trimming took 5 bases from V and 4 from J, leaving 23 bases between them. This CDR3 region has 17 residues. In the authors' methods: Amplification of reference gene primers provided the estimated nucleated cell counts. Repertoires were generated with immunoSEQ multiplex PCR, while TCRdb's copy carries only in-frame clones and drops some. V, J and clone size are those of that table, while D and trimming were read from the DNA. This sample yields tens of thousands of clones, of which about 86% are seen a single time; around 1.4% belongs to the top ten.

Sample: peripheral blood. This chain uses TRBV6-6 with TRBJ1-2; the D is unclear. The receptor was isolated from a woman aged 60-70 years with acute or convalescent COVID-19. The CDR3 DNA is TGTGCCAGCAGTCTCTTGCAAACTCTTCAGTCGGGCTATGGCTACACCTTC. This encodes CASSLLQTLQSGYGYTF.